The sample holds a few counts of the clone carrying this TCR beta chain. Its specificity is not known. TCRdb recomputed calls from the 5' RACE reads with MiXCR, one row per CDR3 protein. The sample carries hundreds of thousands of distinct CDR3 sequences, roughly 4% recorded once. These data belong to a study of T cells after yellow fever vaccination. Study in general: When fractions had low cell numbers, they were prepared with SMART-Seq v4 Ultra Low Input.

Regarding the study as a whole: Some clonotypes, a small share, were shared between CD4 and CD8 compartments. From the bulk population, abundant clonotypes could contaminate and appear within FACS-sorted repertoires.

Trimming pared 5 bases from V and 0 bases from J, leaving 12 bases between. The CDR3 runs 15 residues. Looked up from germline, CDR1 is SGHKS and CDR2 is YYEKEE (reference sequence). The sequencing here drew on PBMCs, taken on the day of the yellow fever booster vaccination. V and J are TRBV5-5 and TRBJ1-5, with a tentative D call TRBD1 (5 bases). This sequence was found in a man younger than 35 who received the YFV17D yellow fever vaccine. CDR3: CASRGGDYSNQPQHF. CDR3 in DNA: TGTGCCAGCAGGGGGGGAGATTATAGCAATCAGCCCCAGCATTTT.